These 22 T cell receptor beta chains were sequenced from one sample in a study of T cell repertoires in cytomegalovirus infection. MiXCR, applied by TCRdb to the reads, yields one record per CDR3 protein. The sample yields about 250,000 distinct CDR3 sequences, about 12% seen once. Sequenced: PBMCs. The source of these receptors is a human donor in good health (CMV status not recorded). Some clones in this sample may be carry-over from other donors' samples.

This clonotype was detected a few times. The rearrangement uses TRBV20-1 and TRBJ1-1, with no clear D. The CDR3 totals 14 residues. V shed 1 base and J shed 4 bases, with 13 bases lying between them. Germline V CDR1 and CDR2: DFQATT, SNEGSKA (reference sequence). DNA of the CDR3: TGCAGTGCTAGAGTAACGGGAGAGGGCACTGAAGCTTTCTTT. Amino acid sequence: CSARVTGEGTEAFF.

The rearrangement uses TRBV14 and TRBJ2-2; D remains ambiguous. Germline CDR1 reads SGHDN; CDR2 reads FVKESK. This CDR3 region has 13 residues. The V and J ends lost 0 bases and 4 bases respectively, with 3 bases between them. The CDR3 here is CASSQDITGELFF. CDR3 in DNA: TGTGCCAGCAGCCAAGACATCACCGGGGAGCTGTTTTTT.

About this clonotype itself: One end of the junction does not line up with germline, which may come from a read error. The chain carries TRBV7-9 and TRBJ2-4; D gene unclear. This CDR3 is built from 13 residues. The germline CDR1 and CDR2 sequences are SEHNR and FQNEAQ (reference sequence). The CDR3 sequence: CASRLDFGNIQYF. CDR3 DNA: TGTGCCAGCCGCTTAGATTTCGGAAACATTCAGTACTTC.

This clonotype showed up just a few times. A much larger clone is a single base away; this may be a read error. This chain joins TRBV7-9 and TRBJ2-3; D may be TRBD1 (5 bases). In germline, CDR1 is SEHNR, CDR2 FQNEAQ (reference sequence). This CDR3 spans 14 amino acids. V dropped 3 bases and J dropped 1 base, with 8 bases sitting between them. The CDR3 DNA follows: TGTGCCAGCAGCTTTGACAGTGGCACAGATACGCAGTATTTT. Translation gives CASSFDSGTDTQYF.

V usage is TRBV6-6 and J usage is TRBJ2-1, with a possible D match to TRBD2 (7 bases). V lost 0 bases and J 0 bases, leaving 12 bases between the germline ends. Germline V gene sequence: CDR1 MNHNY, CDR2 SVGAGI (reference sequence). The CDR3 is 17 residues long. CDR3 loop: CASSYSQGGASYNEQFF. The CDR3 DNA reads TGTGCCAGCAGTTACTCCCAAGGGGGGGCCTCCTACAATGAGCAGTTCTTC.

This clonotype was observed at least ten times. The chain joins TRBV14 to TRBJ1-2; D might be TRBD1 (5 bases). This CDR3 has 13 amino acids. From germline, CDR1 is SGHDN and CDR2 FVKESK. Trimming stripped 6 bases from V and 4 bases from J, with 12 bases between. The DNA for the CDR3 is TGTGCCAGCAGTCGGCCCGGGGGCTATGGCTACACCTTC. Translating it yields CASSRPGGYGYTF.

This CDR3 reads CATSRDKGSYGYTF. The CDR3 region has the DNA TGTGCCACCAGCAGAGATAAGGGATCCTATGGCTACACCTTC. J is TRBJ1-2 and V is TRBV15; D call uncertain. This CDR3 has 14 amino acids. The V end lost 0 bases, the J end lost 4 bases, and 9 bases lay between the germline ends. Per the germline V gene, CDR1 is LNHNV and CDR2 is YYDKDF (reference sequence).

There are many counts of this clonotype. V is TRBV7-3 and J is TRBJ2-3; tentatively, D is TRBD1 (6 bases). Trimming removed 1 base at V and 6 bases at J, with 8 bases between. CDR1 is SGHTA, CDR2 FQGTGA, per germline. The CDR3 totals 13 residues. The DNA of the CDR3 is TGTGCCAGCAGCTTAAAGGGGGTTGATACGCAGTATTTT. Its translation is CASSLKGVDTQYF.

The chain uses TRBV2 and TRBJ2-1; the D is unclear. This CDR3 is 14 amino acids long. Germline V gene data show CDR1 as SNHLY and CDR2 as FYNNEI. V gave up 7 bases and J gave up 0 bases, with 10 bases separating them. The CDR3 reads CASKGGVSYNEQFF. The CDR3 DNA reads TGTGCCAGCAAGGGCGGAGTCTCCTACAATGAGCAGTTCTTC.

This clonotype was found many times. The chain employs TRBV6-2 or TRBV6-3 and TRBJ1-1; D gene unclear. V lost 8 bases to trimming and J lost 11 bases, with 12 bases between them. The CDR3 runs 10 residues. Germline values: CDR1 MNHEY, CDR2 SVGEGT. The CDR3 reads CASGGLEAFF. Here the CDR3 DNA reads TGTGCCAGCGGAGGGCTGGAGGCTTTCTTT.

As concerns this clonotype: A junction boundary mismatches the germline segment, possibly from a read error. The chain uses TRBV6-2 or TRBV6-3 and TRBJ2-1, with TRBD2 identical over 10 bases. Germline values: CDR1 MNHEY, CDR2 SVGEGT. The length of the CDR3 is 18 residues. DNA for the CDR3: TGTGCCAGCGGTTACCCTCTACCTAGCGGGAGCTCCTACAATGAGCAGTTCTTC. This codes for CASGYPLPSGSSYNEQFF.

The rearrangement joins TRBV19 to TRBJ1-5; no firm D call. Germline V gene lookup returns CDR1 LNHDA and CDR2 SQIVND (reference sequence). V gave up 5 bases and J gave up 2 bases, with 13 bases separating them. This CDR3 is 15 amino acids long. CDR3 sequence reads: CASSSGSRGNQPQHF. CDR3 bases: TGTGCCAGTAGTTCGGGGTCTAGGGGCAATCAGCCCCAGCATTTT.

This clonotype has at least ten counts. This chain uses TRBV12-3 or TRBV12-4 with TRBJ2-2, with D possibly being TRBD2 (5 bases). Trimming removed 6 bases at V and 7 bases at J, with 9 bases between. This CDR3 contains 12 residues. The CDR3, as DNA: TGTGCCAGCAGGAGGGAACACGGGGAGCTGTTTTTT. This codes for CASRREHGELFF.

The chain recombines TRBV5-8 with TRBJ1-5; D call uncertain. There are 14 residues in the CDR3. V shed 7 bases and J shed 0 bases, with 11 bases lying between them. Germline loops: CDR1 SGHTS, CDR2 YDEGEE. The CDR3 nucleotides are TGTGCCAGCCTGGGAGGGATTAGCAATCAGCCCCAGCATTTT. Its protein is CASLGGISNQPQHF.

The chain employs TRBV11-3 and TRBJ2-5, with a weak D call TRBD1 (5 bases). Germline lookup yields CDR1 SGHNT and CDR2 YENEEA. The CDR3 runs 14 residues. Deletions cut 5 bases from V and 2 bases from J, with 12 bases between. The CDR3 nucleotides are TGTGCCAGCAGCACCCGACAGTCACAAGAGACCCAGTACTTC. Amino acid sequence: CASSTRQSQETQYF.

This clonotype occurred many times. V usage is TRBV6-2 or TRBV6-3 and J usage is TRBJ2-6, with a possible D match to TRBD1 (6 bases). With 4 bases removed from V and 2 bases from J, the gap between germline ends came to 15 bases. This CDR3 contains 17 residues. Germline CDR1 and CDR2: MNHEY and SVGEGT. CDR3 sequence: CASSSNRDIAGANVLTF. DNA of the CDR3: TGTGCCAGCAGTTCCAACCGGGACATTGCTGGGGCCAACGTCCTGACTTTC.

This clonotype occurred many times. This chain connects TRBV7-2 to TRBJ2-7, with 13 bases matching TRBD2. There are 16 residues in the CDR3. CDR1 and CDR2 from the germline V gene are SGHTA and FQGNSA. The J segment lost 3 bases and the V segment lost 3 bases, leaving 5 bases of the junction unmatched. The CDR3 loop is CASSFTSGRAHYEQYF. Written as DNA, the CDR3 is TGTGCCAGCAGCTTCACTAGCGGGAGGGCCCACTACGAGCAGTACTTC. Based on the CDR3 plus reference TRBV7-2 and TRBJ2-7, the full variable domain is GAGVSQSPSNKVTEKGKDVELRCDPISGHTALYWYRQSLGQGLEFLIYFQGNSAPDKSGLPSDRFSAERTGGSVSTLTIQRTQQEDSAVYLCASSFTSGRAHYEQYFGPGTRLTVT.

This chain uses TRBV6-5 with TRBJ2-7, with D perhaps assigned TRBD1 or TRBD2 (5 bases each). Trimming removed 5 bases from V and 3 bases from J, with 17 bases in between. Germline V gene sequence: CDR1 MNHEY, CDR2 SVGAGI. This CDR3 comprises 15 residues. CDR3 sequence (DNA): TGTGCCAGCAGTAATTTCCGGGACGGACACTACGAGCAGTACTTC. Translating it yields CASSNFRDGHYEQYF.

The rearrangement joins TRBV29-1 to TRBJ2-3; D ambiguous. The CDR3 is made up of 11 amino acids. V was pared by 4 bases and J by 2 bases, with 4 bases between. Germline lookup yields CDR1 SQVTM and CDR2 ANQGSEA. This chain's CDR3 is CSVGDTDTQYF. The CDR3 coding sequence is TGCAGCGTTGGGGACACAGATACGCAGTATTTT.

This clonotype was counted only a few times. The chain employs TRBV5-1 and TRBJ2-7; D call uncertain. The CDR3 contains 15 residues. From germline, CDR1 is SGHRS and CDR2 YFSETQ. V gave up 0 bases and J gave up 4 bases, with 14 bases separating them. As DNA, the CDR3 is TGCGCCAGCAGCTTGGGGCTCCTAGGGCAATACGAGCAGTACTTC. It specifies CASSLGLLGQYEQYF.

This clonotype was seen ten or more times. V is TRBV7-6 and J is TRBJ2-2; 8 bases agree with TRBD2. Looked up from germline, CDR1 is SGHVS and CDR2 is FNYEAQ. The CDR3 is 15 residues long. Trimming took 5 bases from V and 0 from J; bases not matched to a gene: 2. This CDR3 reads CASSPSGSNTGELFF. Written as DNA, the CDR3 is TGTGCCAGCAGCCCTAGCGGGTCGAACACCGGGGAGCTGTTTTTT.

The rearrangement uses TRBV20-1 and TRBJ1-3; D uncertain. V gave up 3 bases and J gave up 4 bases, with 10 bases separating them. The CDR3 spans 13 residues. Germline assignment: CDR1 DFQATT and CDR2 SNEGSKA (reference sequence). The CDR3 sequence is CSASAFGGNTIYF. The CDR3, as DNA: TGCAGTGCTAGTGCCTTCGGGGGAAACACCATATATTTT.